Listed here are 10 T cell receptor beta chains from one sample, sequenced in a study of Graves' ophthalmopathy and Graves' hyperthyroidism. The study amplified TCR beta CDR3 regions using RNA transcripts. Following a first-round RT-PCR that used HTBI primers, a second-round multiplex PCR was carried out. TCRdb re-analysed the multiplex PCR reads in MiXCR, keeping a single row per CDR3 protein. The top ten clones hold roughly 3% of a sample with 660,000 or so distinct CDR3 sequences, roughly two fifths of them seen once. Sequencing input: peripheral blood. These receptors came from an adult man with Graves' ophthalmopathy.

J is TRBJ1-1 and V is TRBV19; D possibly corresponds to TRBD1 (5 bases). This CDR3 has 16 residues. Looked up from germline, CDR1 is LNHDA and CDR2 is SQIVND (reference sequence). V shed 5 bases and J shed 6 bases, with 22 bases lying between them. For the CDR3, the DNA is TGTGCCAGTAGTTCCGGAACAGGATGGGCGGGCGCTGAAGCTTTCTTT. Its translation: CASSSGTGWAGAEAFF.

This clonotype was seen at least ten times. The chain is built from TRBV9 and TRBJ2-5; 10 nucleotides agree with TRBD2. V was clipped by 3 bases and J by 1 base; unmatched bases: 6. Germline V gene lookup returns CDR1 SGDLS and CDR2 YYNGEE. This CDR3 region has 16 residues. CDR3 amino acids: CASSGPSGGTQETQYF. CDR3 DNA sequence: TGTGCCAGCAGCGGACCTAGCGGGGGCACCCAAGAGACCCAGTACTTC.

This clonotype has ten or more counts. The chain combines TRBV9 with TRBJ1-5; no definite D call. Germline V gene data show CDR1 as SGDLS and CDR2 as YYNGEE. The CDR3 covers 15 residues. Trimming cost V 4 bases and J 1 base, with 12 bases left between them. CDR3 sequence reads: CASSPEKGSNQPQHF. The DNA of the CDR3 is TGTGCCAGCAGCCCGGAGAAGGGAAGCAATCAGCCCCAGCATTTT.

The rearrangement joins TRBV5-1 to TRBJ2-5; 13 bases are shared with TRBD2. Germline assignment: CDR1 SGHRS and CDR2 YFSETQ. The CDR3 covers 16 residues. V lost 3 bases and J lost 5; bases outside the gene matches: 7. CDR3 sequence (DNA): TGCGCCAGCAGCTCTGGGACTAGCGGGGCTAAGGAGACCCAGTACTTC. It translates to CASSSGTSGAKETQYF. Together with reference TRBV5-1 and TRBJ2-5, the CDR3 gives the full variable domain: KAGVTQTPRYLIKTRGQQVTLSCSPISGHRSVSWYQQTPGQGLQFLFEYFSETQRNKGNFPGRFSGRQFSNSRSEMNVSTLELGDSALYLCASSSGTSGAKETQYFGPGTRLLVL.

This clonotype was seen at least ten times. The chain links TRBV12-3 or TRBV12-4 to TRBJ2-5; D may be TRBD1 or TRBD2 (6 bases each). The V gene lost 3 bases and the J gene lost 8 bases, with 13 bases spanning the gap. CDR3 length: 13 amino acids. This chain's CDR3 is CASSFRGPVTQYF. CDR3 bases: TGTGCCAGCAGTTTTCGGGGGCCCGTCACCCAGTACTTC.

This clonotype showed up just a few times. This chain uses TRBV30 with TRBJ1-5; D is unclear. With 0 bases removed from V and 4 bases from J, the gap between germline ends came to 4 bases. The germline gives CDR1 GTSNPN, CDR2 SVGIG (reference sequence). The CDR3 spans 12 residues. CDR3 nucleotide sequence: TGTGCCTGGAGTGTACGTAATCAGCCCCAGCATTTT. Amino acids: CAWSVRNQPQHF.

Comments on this clonotype: A much bigger clone sits one base away, suggesting this may be a read error. No DNA is shown, since the ends of the CDR3 on it are uncertain; the CDR3 is the one TCRdb lists. This rearrangement joins TRBV7-2 to TRBJ2-5; the listed D gene, TRBD2, was not tested against the DNA. 17 amino acids form the CDR3, both terminal residues included. In germline, CDR1 is SGHTA, CDR2 FQGNSA. CDR3 residues: CASSLLVAEGNQETPYF.

The J gene is TRBJ2-7, the V gene TRBV29-1; maybe TRBD1 (6 bases). Germline CDR1 is SQVTM and CDR2 is ANQGSEA. This CDR3 comprises 12 residues. Trimming took 7 bases from V and 3 from J, leaving 13 bases between them. Written as DNA, the CDR3 is TGCAGCGCCGAAAAGGACAGCTACGAGCAGTACTTC. Residues: CSAEKDSYEQYF.

This clonotype was recorded at least ten times. The rearrangement joins TRBV2 to TRBJ2-7, with D tentatively TRBD2 (6 bases). The CDR3 is 13 residues long. From germline, CDR1 is SNHLY and CDR2 FYNNEI. The V end was cut by 6 bases, the J end by 5 bases, with 14 bases between. The CDR3: CASSRLGLDEQYF. The CDR3 nucleotides are TGTGCCAGCAGCCGACTAGGTCTTGACGAGCAGTACTTC.

There are many counts of this clonotype. The chain links TRBV10-3 to TRBJ2-5; unclear D gene. The V gene's germline CDR1 is ENHRY and CDR2 SYGVKD. The CDR3 extends over 13 amino acids. V was cut by 4 bases and J by 1 base, with 7 bases left in between. The CDR3 region is CAISGTIQETQYF. Written as DNA, the CDR3 is TGTGCCATCAGTGGCACGATCCAAGAGACCCAGTACTTC.